The rows below give T cell receptor beta chains drawn from one sample of a study of blood T cell repertoires in COVID-19. The table came from immunoSEQ multiplex PCR; TCRdb's copy has only in-frame clones and leaves some out. The sample has some 290,000 clones, less than 90% seen once. Source material: peripheral blood. All receptors come from a man aged 55-75 years who had recovered from COVID-19. CDR3s include the opening cysteine and the closing phenylalanine or tryptophan. Each record gives: CDR3 protein, CDR3 DNA, V gene, clone size, D gene, J gene. The D gene is left open where the match is weak. For some rows the clone size is stated as once, few or many, or as a class when expanded; others skip it.

CASSQEQVNQPQHF	TGTGCCAGCAGCCAAGAACAGGTCAATCAGCCCCAGCATTTT	TRBV3-1/TRBV3-2	-	-	TRBJ1-5
CASSSGQGRVTEAFF	TGTGCCAGCAGCTCCGGACAGGGGAGGGTTACTGAAGCTTTCTTT	TRBV7-8	-	TRBD1	TRBJ1-1
CASSYAGQNGYTF	TGTGCCAGCAGTTACGCCGGACAGAATGGCTACACCTTC	TRBV6-5	-	-	TRBJ1-2
CASTTSLGGSYEQYF	TGTGCCAGTACCACTAGCTTGGGAGGCTCCTACGAGCAGTACTTC	TRBV19	few	-	TRBJ2-7
CASSQTEAGTQYF	TGTGCCAGCAGCCAGACGGAAGCCGGGACTCAGTACTTC	TRBV14	few	-	TRBJ2-5
CASSIAFRQASEQYF	TGTGCCAGTAGTATAGCATTCCGGCAGGCTTCCGAGCAGTACTTC	TRBV19	-	-	TRBJ2-7
CASSRGQGASQPQHF	TGTGCCAGCAGCCGCGGTCAGGGGGCGAGTCAGCCCCAGCATTTT	TRBV9	few	TRBD1	TRBJ1-5
CASSPRQTYEQYF	TGTGCCAGCAGCCCTAGACAGACCTACGAGCAGTACTTC	TRBV2	-	-	TRBJ2-7
CATSGGQTSQETQYF	TGTGCCACCAGTGGGGGACAGACGAGCCAAGAGACCCAGTACTTC	TRBV24-1	-	TRBD1	TRBJ2-5
CASSSSRTAYNEQFF	TGTGCCAGCAGCTCCTCTAGGACAGCCTACAATGAGCAGTTCTTC	TRBV11-2	-	-	TRBJ2-1
CASRDRYSNQPQHF	TGTGCCAGCCGGGACAGATATAGCAATCAGCCCCAGCATTTT	TRBV6-6	-	TRBD1	TRBJ1-5
CASSFAGVNTEAFF	TGTGCCAGCAGTTTCGCAGGGGTGAACACTGAAGCTTTCTTT	TRBV27	-	-	TRBJ1-1
CASSLSGSLSGNTIYF	TGTGCCAGCAGCCTGTCTGGCTCCCTCTCTGGAAACACCATATATTTT	TRBV9	-	-	TRBJ1-3
CASGLPVIGELFF	TGTGCCAGCGGCCTCCCCGTTATCGGGGAGCTGTTTTTT	TRBV6-5	-	-	TRBJ2-2
CASRGDRDSIQYF	TGTGCCAGCAGAGGGGACAGGGACAGCATTCAGTACTTC	TRBV12-3/TRBV12-4	once	TRBD1	TRBJ2-4
CSVEQTGDLTDTQYF	TGCAGCGTTGAACAGACAGGGGACCTCACAGATACGCAGTATTTT	TRBV29-1	-	TRBD1	TRBJ2-3
CASSATGGVADTQYF	TGTGCCAGCAGTGCCACAGGGGGCGTTGCAGATACGCAGTATTTT	TRBV2	-	TRBD1	TRBJ2-3
CASSSDRGGSPLHF	TGTGCCAGCTCATCGGACAGGGGTGGTTCACCCCTCCACTTT	TRBV18	-	TRBD1	TRBJ1-6
CAWSLGSQYF	TGTGCCTGGTCTTTGGGGAGCCAGTACTTC	TRBV30	-	-	TRBJ2-5
CASSPRSTGELFF	TGTGCCAGTAGTCCCCGGAGCACCGGGGAGCTGTTTTTT	TRBV19	-	-	TRBJ2-2
CASSIQGQRETQYF	TGCGCCAGCAGCATACAGGGTCAAAGGGAGACCCAGTACTTC	TRBV5-1	-	-	TRBJ2-5
CASSLVASPRGTGELFF	TGTGCCAGCAGCTTAGTGGCGTCTCCCCGGGGCACCGGGGAGCTGTTTTTT	TRBV11-2	-	-	TRBJ2-2
CSVGAGREKLFF	TGCAGCGTTGGGGCGGGTCGAGAAAAACTGTTTTTT	TRBV29-1	-	-	TRBJ1-4
CASSPGTRGTGELFF	TGCGCCAGCAGCCCGGGGACAAGGGGCACCGGGGAGCTGTTTTTT	TRBV5-1	-	-	TRBJ2-2
CASSIGGPGEKLFF	TGTGCCAGTAGTATAGGGGGGCCGGGTGAAAAACTGTTTTTT	TRBV19	-	-	TRBJ1-4
CASSLGGGFTDTQYF	TGTGCCAGCAGCTTAGGGGGAGGCTTCACAGATACGCAGTATTTT	TRBV7-9	-	-	TRBJ2-3
CASSNSGPPTKYEQYF	TGTGCCAGCAGCAATAGTGGTCCACCAACTAAATACGAGCAGTACTTC	TRBV21-1	-	-	TRBJ2-7
CASSSDRISYEQYF	TGCGCCAGCAGCTCGGACAGGATTTCCTACGAGCAGTACTTC	TRBV5-1	-	TRBD1	TRBJ2-7
CASTHGRGSGNTIYF	TGTGCCAGCACTCACGGGAGGGGGTCTGGAAACACCATATATTTT	TRBV6-5	-	-	TRBJ1-3
CASKTRDTDTQYF	TGTGCCAGCAAGACTAGGGACACAGATACGCAGTATTTT	TRBV6-6	-	-	TRBJ2-3
CASSNRQGTYEQYF	TGTGCCAGCAGTAACCGACAGGGGACCTACGAGCAGTACTTC	TRBV27	-	TRBD1	TRBJ2-7
CASSKDRGSEQYF	TGCGCCAGCAGCAAAGACCGGGGGTCCGAGCAGTACTTC	TRBV4-1	few	-	TRBJ2-7
CASSMFDGGRGKNIQYF	TGTGCCAGTAGTATGTTTGATGGGGGGAGAGGGAAAAACATTCAGTACTTC	TRBV19	-	-	TRBJ2-4
CASSLSGRPYEQYF	TGTGCCAGCTCACTTAGCGGGAGGCCCTACGAGCAGTACTTC	TRBV18	-	TRBD2	TRBJ2-7
CASSRGPGQVQETQYF	TGTGCCAGCAGTCGCGGTCCGGGACAGGTACAAGAGACCCAGTACTTC	TRBV7-7	-	TRBD1	TRBJ2-5
CALHFGTGQETQYF	TGTGCCTTGCATTTCGGGACAGGGCAAGAGACCCAGTACTTC	TRBV5-3	-	TRBD1	TRBJ2-5
CASSASGQNIQYF	TGTGCCAGCAGCGCGAGTGGGCAAAACATTCAGTACTTC	TRBV7-9	-	-	TRBJ2-4